Included here is one T cell receptor (beta chain) sequence, with context. The source of the sample is a study of beta chain features in type 1 diabetes. The authors reverse transcribed all of the isolated RNA, so sequencing captured expressed TCRB transcripts. Sequenced by immunoSEQ multiplex PCR; TCRdb stores in-frame clones only, minus some. Of around 250,000 clones in the sample, 27% were seen once. The length of the CDR3 is 11 residues. CDR1 is SQVTM, CDR2 ANQGSEA, per germline. V lost 4 bases to trimming and J lost 8 bases; unmatched junction nucleotides: 4. The chain employs TRBV29-1 and TRBJ1-2; 7 bases line up with TRBD1. The source is a man aged 30-40 years in good health. The specimen sequenced was central memory CD4+ T cells from blood. This chain's CDR3 is CSVATGAGYTF. DNA of the CDR3: TGCAGCGTTGCAACAGGGGCGGGCTACACCTTC.